A single T cell receptor beta chain is shown here with its context. The antigen is unknown. The CDR3 is 13 residues long. Trimming at V came to 8 bases and at J to 4 bases, leaving 5 bases not matched to a gene. The germline V gene encodes CDR1 MNHNS and CDR2 SASEGT. Libraries were prepared by immunoSEQ multiplex PCR; TCRdb keeps only in-frame clonotypes and omits some of them. The sample contains roughly 220,000 clones, 80% to 95% of which appear only once. These data originate in a study of cytomegalovirus exposure and HLA in healthy donors. Study outcomes and limitations: Cytomegalovirus status, reportedly, was diagnosed with high specificity and sensitivity by the classifier.

J is TRBJ1-1 and V is TRBV6-1; 9 bases fit TRBD1. The specimen sequenced was PBMCs. This TCR derives from a woman younger than 35 in good health and CMV-seronegative. CDR3 DNA: TGTGCCAGCGGGGGGACAGGGATCACTGAAGCTTTCTTT. Translation: CASGGTGITEAFF.